This T cell receptor beta chain derives from a study of T-cell reconstitution after alpha-beta-depleted transplantation in children. A library of TCRbeta sequences, prepared with unique molecular identifiers, was generated. A single record per CDR3 protein comes from TCRdb applying MiXCR to the PCR reads. The sample has some 400,000 distinct CDR3 sequences, around 21% seen once. CDR1 is DFQATT and CDR2 is SNEGSKA in the germline V gene (reference sequence). The V and J ends lost 3 bases and 1 base, in that order; junction bases with no gene match: 9. The CDR3 runs to 18 residues. This clonotype was observed at least ten times.

This receptor was obtained from a human donor who donated a stem cell graft to a child with acute myeloid leukemia. The chain recombines TRBV20-1 with TRBJ2-3; 14 bases are a match to TRBD2. The source material was PBMCs from the stem cell graft donor, sampled from the stem cell graft. The CDR3 DNA sequence: TGCAGTGCTAGTAGTGGGACTAGCGGGAGAGGAGGCACAGATACGCAGTATTTT. Protein product: CSASSGTSGRGGTDTQYF.